A selection of T cell receptor beta chains follows, all from one sample in a study of early T cells in non-severe SARS-CoV-2 infection. TCRdb re-derived calls from the 5' RACE reads in MiXCR, one entry per CDR3 protein. The repertoire has fewer than 80,000 distinct CDR3 sequences, around 11% of them found once; the top ten carry around 12%. The starting material was whole blood, obtained at baseline. These receptors all come from an adult who was a healthcare worker with PCR-confirmed SARS-CoV-2 infection or an uninfected control (not recorded which). The CDR3 runs from the conserved cysteine through the conserved F or W. D genes are given only for firm matches. Expanded clones are given a class, and other clones once, few, many or no size at all.

TRBJ2-7 NA TRBV30 many CAWARRGRRASYEQYF TGTGCCTGGGCCCGCCGGGGACGGAGGGCTTCCTACGAGCAGTACTTC
TRBJ1-1 NA TRBV7-8 few CASSSARVAFF TGTGCCAGCAGTAGCGCGAGGGTAGCTTTCTTT
TRBJ2-7 NA TRBV9 few CASSVRRGEQYF TGTGCCAGCAGCGTTAGGCGGGGCGAGCAGTACTTC
TRBJ1-5 NA TRBV6-2/TRBV6-3 few CASDRGDQPQHF TGTGCCAGCGATAGGGGGGATCAGCCCCAGCATTTT
TRBJ2-5 NA TRBV7-7 NA CASSLAPGPQETQYF TGTGCCAGCAGCTTAGCACCGGGGCCGCAAGAGACCCAGTACTTC
TRBJ2-7 NA TRBV28 NA CASSLELVESEQYF TGTGCCAGCAGTTTAGAACTAGTTGAGAGTGAGCAGTACTTC
TRBJ2-3 TRBD1 TRBV7-8 NA CASSVPGQGIGTDTQYF TGTGCCAGCAGCGTACCGGGACAGGGGATAGGCACAGATACGCAGTATTTT
TRBJ1-1 NA TRBV24-1 NA CATSDRATIGTFF TGTGCCACCAGTGATCGGGCCACCATCGGGACTTTCTTT
TRBJ1-1 NA TRBV7-4 few CASSSRHFTEAFF TGTGCCAGCAGCTCGCGACACTTCACTGAAGCTTTCTTT
TRBJ1-1 NA TRBV28 NA CASSLSSEAFF TGTGCCAGCAGTTTATCTTCCGAAGCTTTCTTT
TRBJ1-5 NA TRBV12-3/TRBV12-4 many CASSPPSGQPQHF TGTGCCAGCAGTCCTCCCTCTGGACAGCCCCAGCATTTT
TRBJ1-1 NA TRBV9 NA CASSVSPNTEAFF TGTGCCAGCAGCGTATCTCCGAACACTGAAGCTTTCTTT
TRBJ2-3 TRBD1 TRBV28 many CASSLFRQWTGASTDTQYF TGTGCCAGCAGTCTTTTCCGACAGTGGACAGGGGCGAGCACAGATACGCAGTATTTT
TRBJ1-4 NA TRBV29-1 NA CSVYSGTADNEKLFF TGCAGCGTGTACTCTGGGACGGCCGATAATGAAAAACTGTTTTTT
TRBJ2-2 NA TRBV28 few CASSHSHTGELFF TGTGCCAGCAGCCACTCCCACACCGGGGAGCTGTTTTTT
TRBJ2-7 NA TRBV20-1 NA CSASSGGTYEQYF TGCAGTGCTAGTAGCGGCGGCACCTACGAGCAGTACTTC
TRBJ2-3 NA TRBV18 many CASSHWRVEKSTDTQYF TGTGCCAGCTCACACTGGCGGGTCGAAAAGAGCACAGATACGCAGTATTTT
TRBJ1-6 NA TRBV28 few CASRDYNSPLHF TGTGCCAGCAGGGATTATAATTCACCCCTCCACTTT
TRBJ2-5 NA TRBV6-6 NA CATTERGDDQETQYF TGTGCCACCACCGAAAGGGGGGATGACCAAGAGACCCAGTACTTC
TRBJ2-3 NA TRBV11-2 NA CASSREASTQYF TGTGCCAGCAGCCGGGAAGCAAGTACGCAGTATTTT
TRBJ1-1 NA TRBV29-1 few CSVDMVSTEAFF TGCAGCGTTGATATGGTGTCCACTGAAGCTTTCTTT
TRBJ2-7 TRBD2 TRBV3-1 many CASSYAASGRAQYF TGTGCCAGCAGCTACGCGGCTAGCGGGAGGGCGCAGTACTTC
TRBJ1-6 TRBD1 TRBV20-1 NA CSARVGTENSPLHF TGCAGTGCTAGAGTCGGGACAGAGAATTCACCCCTCCACTTT
TRBJ1-1 NA TRBV7-9 few CASSLYLGVGEAFF TGTGCCAGCAGCTTGTATTTGGGAGTTGGAGAAGCTTTCTTT
TRBJ2-3 TRBD1 TRBV11-2 NA CASSVNRGDTQYF TGTGCCAGCAGCGTAAACAGGGGAGATACGCAGTATTTT
TRBJ1-3 NA TRBV12-5 few CASGPRGQLGNTIYF TGTGCTAGTGGCCCCCGAGGACAGTTAGGAAACACCATATATTTT
TRBJ2-1 TRBD2 TRBV5-1 many CASSSGTSFYNEQFF TGCGCCAGCAGCTCCGGGACTAGCTTCTACAATGAGCAGTTCTTC
TRBJ1-1 NA TRBV12-3/TRBV12-4 NA CASKGPGRMNTEAFF TGTGCCAGCAAGGGACCGGGACGGATGAACACTGAAGCTTTCTTT
TRBJ2-1 NA TRBV18 few CASSPGGRSEQFF TGTGCCAGCTCACCAGGGGGGCGCTCCGAGCAGTTCTTC
TRBJ2-2 TRBD2 TRBV4-3 few CASSQAPAGGPIGELFF TGCGCCAGCAGCCAAGCCCCTGCGGGGGGGCCGATCGGGGAGCTGTTTTTT
TRBJ2-7 NA TRBV7-6 few CASSLDGTYEQYF TGTGCCAGCAGCTTAGACGGCACCTACGAGCAGTACTTC
TRBJ1-1 NA TRBV12-3/TRBV12-4 NA CASSSTEGGYTEAFF TGTGCCAGCAGTTCCACAGAGGGAGGGTACACTGAAGCTTTCTTT
TRBJ2-5 TRBD1 TRBV2 NA CASRRGQAPQETQYF TGTGCCAGTCGAAGGGGACAGGCGCCTCAAGAGACCCAGTACTTC
TRBJ2-3 TRBD2 TRBV12-3/TRBV12-4 NA CASSYPSGGISTDTQYF TGTGCCAGCAGTTATCCTAGCGGGGGGATTAGCACAGATACGCAGTATTTT
TRBJ1-4 TRBD1 TRBV27 few CASSLSVRTGEPNEKLFF TGTGCCAGCAGTTTATCAGTCCGGACAGGGGAGCCTAATGAAAAACTGTTTTTT
TRBJ1-1 TRBD1 TRBV28 many CASSLGQANTEAFF TGTGCCAGCAGTTTAGGACAGGCGAACACTGAAGCTTTCTTT
TRBJ2-7 NA TRBV18 NA CASSPPFRRNSYEQYF TGTGCCAGCTCACCACCCTTCAGGCGAAATTCCTACGAGCAGTACTTC
TRBJ1-4 NA TRBV9 NA CASSQRVGNGKNCFF NA
TRBJ2-5 NA TRBV29-1 NA CSVYRLAQVETQYF TGCAGCGTCTACCGGCTAGCGCAAGTGGAGACCCAGTACTTC
TRBJ2-7 TRBD1 TRBV7-9 few CASSPRTGGSYEQYF TGTGCCAGCAGCCCCCGGACAGGGGGTAGCTACGAGCAGTACTTC
TRBJ1-6 NA TRBV30 few CAWSSRDYNSPLHF TGTGCCTGGAGTTCGAGGGATTATAATTCACCCCTCCACTTT
TRBJ1-2 NA TRBV19 many CASSIGQPGGGYTF TGTGCCAGTAGTATCGGACAGCCCGGGGGAGGCTACACCTTC
TRBJ2-2 TRBD1 TRBV15 NA CATSSDRGLTGELFF TGTGCCACCAGCTCGGACAGGGGGCTCACCGGGGAGCTGTTTTTT
TRBJ2-1 NA TRBV11-3 NA CASSPDAGNEQFF TGTGCCAGCAGCCCGGACGCCGGCAATGAGCAGTTCTTC
TRBJ1-6 NA TRBV11-2 NA CASSPLRGQGRKGALHF TGTGCCAGCAGCCCCCTTCGGGGCCAGGGGAGAAAGGGGGCCCTCCACTTT
TRBJ2-1 TRBD1 TRBV11-2 many CASSLARTGGKNEQFF TGTGCCAGCAGCTTAGCCAGGACAGGGGGCAAGAATGAGCAGTTCTTC
TRBJ1-2 TRBD1 TRBV12-5 many CASGPTRGLRSGYTF TGTGCTAGTGGTCCAACCAGGGGGCTAAGGAGTGGCTACACCTTC
TRBJ2-3 NA TRBV9 few CASSVSSQGRVDTQYF TGTGCCAGCAGCGTATCATCCCAGGGTCGTGTAGATACGCAGTATTTT
TRBJ1-5 NA TRBV28 NA CASSQGSSPNQPQHF TGTGCCAGCAGCCAAGGGTCTTCGCCCAATCAGCCCCAGCATTTT
TRBJ2-1 TRBD2 TRBV6-7 many CASSTQRGRNEQFF TGTGCCAGCAGTACCCAGCGGGGTCGCAATGAGCAGTTCTTC
TRBJ1-3 NA TRBV9 NA CASSVARGAGNTIYF TGTGCCAGCAGCGTAGCAAGGGGAGCTGGAAACACCATATATTTT
TRBJ1-6 NA TRBV9 NA CVSSRDSYNSPLHF TGTGTCAGCAGCCGCGACAGTTATAATTCACCCCTCCACTTT
TRBJ2-3 NA TRBV5-1 NA CASSVDFTSTDTQYF TGCGCCAGCAGCGTAGACTTCACTAGCACAGATACGCAGTATTTT
TRBJ2-1 TRBD1 TRBV9 few CASSPDRGHMVF TGTGCCAGCAGCCCTGACAGGGGGCACATGGTCTTC
TRBJ1-2 NA TRBV5-6 few CASSRGHYYGYTF TGTGCCAGCAGCAGAGGGCACTATTATGGCTACACCTTC
TRBJ2-3 NA TRBV19 few CASRKGLNTDTQYF TGTGCCAGTAGGAAGGGACTTAACACAGATACGCAGTATTTT
TRBJ1-1 TRBD1 TRBV20-1 many CSARDGTDPHLNTEAFF TGCAGTGCTAGAGACGGGACAGACCCACATTTGAACACTGAAGCTTTCTTT